This T cell receptor beta chain comes out of a study of T cells in Graves' hyperthyroidism and ophthalmopathy. Study-level results: Stable hyperthyroidism was told apart from ophthalmopathy by a model built on 13 V-J features. Model output signaled ophthalmopathy a median approximately 6.2 months ahead of onset.

In patients aged 18 to 65, hyperthyroidism was newly diagnosed, with duration under 2 months. The CDR3 totals 16 residues. The V gene's germline CDR1 is MGHRA and CDR2 YSYEKL. Trimming pared 3 bases from V and 3 bases from J, leaving 18 bases between. This clonotype was observed once. Its antigen is not identified. Amplification yielded TCR beta CDR3 regions, with RNA transcripts as the source. With the HTBI primer set, the TCR CDR3 went through a first round of RT-PCR. TCRdb ran MiXCR on the multiplex PCR reads and lists one entry per CDR3 protein. The data hold about 400,000 distinct CDR3 sequences, with more than 15% observed a single time.

This TCR derives from a woman aged 18 to 35 with Graves' hyperthyroidism. The rearrangement uses TRBV4-1 and TRBJ2-7; a possible D gene is TRBD1 (5 bases). Sequenced material: blood. The CDR3 sequence: CASSQALVGPSYEQYF. CDR3 sequence (DNA): TGCGCCAGCAGCCAGGCGCTGGTGGGGCCGAGCTACGAGCAGTACTTC.